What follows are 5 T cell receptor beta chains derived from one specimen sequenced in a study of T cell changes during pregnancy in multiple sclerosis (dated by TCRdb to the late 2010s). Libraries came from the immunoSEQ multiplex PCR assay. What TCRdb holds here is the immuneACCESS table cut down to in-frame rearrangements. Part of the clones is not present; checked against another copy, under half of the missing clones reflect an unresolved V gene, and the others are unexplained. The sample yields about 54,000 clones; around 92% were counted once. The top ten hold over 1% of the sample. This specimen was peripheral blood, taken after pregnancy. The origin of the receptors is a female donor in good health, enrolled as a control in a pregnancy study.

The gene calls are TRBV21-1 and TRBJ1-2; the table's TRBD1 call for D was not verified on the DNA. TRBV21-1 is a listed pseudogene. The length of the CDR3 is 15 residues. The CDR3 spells CASSLRTGVRYGYTF. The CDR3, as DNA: TGTGCCAGCAGCCTACGGACAGGGGTAAGGTATGGCTACACCTTC.

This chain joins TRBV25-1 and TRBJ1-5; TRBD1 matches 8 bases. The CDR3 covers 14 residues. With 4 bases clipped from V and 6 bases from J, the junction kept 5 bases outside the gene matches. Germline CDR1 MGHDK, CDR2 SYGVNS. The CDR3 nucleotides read TGTGCCAGCAGTGGGACAGGGTTTAGTCAGCCCCAGCATTTT. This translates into CASSGTGFSQPQHF.

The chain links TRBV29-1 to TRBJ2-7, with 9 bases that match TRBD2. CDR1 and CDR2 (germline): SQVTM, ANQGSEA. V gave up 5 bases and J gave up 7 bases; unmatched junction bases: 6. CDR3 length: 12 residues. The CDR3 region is CSVRGGAGEQYF. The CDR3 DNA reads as TGCAGCGTTCGCGGGGGGGCGGGTGAGCAGTACTTC.

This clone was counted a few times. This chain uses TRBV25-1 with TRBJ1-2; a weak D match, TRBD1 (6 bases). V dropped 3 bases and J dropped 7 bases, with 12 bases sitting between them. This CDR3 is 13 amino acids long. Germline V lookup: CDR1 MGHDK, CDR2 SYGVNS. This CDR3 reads CASSDLTGSGYTF. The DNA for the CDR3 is TGTGCCAGCAGTGATTTGACAGGATCTGGCTACACCTTC.

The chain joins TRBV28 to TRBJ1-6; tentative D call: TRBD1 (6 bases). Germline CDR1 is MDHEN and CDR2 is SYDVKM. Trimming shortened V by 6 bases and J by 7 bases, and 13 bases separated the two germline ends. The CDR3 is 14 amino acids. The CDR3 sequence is CASRNRVPNSPLHF. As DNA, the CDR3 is TGTGCCAGCAGGAACAGGGTACCCAATTCACCCCTCCACTTT.